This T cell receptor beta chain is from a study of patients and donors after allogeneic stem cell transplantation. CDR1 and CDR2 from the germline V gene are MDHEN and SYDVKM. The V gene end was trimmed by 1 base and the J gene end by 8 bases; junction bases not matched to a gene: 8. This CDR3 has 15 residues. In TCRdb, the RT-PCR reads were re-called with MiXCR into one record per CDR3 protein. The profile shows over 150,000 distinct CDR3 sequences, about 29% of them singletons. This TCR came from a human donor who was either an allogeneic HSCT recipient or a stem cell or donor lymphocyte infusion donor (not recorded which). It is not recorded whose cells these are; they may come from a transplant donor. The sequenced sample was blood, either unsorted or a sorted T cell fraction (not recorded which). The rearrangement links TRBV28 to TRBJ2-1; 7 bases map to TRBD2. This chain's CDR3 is CASSLYRTSYHEQFF. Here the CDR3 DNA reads TGTGCCAGCAGTTTATATAGGACTAGTTACCATGAGCAGTTCTTC.